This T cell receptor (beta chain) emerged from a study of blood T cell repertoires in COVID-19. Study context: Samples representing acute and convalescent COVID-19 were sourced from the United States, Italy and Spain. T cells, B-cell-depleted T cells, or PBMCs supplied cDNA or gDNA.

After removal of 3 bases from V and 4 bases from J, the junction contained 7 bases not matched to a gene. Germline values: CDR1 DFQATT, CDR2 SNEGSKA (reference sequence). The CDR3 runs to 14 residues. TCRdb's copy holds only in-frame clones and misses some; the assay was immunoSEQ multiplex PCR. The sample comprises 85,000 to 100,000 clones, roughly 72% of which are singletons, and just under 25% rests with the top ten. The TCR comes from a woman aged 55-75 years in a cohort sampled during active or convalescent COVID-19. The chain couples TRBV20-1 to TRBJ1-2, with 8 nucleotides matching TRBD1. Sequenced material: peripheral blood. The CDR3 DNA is TGCAGTGCTAGTAGGCGGCAGGGGGCCTATGGCTACACCTTC. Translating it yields CSASRRQGAYGYTF.